This entry features one TCR beta chain sequence. Its antigen specificity is not known. No base qualities exist here, and no much larger clone lies one base off it. This entry is derived from a study of cytomegalovirus exposure and HLA in healthy donors listed by TCRdb under 2017. Some background on the complete study: An earlier analysis of 587 of the donors reported 250 to 350 Gb of sequence data and about 100 million unique TCR beta sequences from roughly 180 million T cells. About 320 gigabases of sequencing data and around 87 million unique TCR sequences were included in an early release covering 550 to 800 HLA-typed donors. Among the approximately 400 genotyped donors, around 79% belonged to the genetic ancestry cluster associated with self-reported Caucasian donors. The aim of the study was to test whether cataloging public T cell receptors could identify signatures of past pathogen exposure. The study profiled the T cell repertoires of some 610 subjects by immunosequencing and related them to cytomegalovirus serostatus. Along with the roughly 670-subject first cohort, a separate validation cohort of over a hundred different subjects was used. The study combined high-throughput TCR immunosequencing, statistical association of individual TCRs with disease status, and machine learning to predict cytomegalovirus infection status. In a later analysis, previously published TCR beta repertoires from 600 to 850 donors were re-analyzed and high-resolution HLA genotyping was added so that TCR occurrence patterns could be studied. The later analysis used no new phenotypic data to find candidate immune exposures, relying instead on TCR beta sequences and their occurrence across donors. To decide whether each TCR beta V gene segment behaved as functional or pseudogenic, an earlier analysis of some 600 of the donors relied on high-throughput TCR beta sequencing. Donor age, sex, ethnicity and CMV serostatus were collected together with the repertoire data. In a later genetic analysis, genome-wide SNP genotypes for about 55% of the roughly 700 donors were used, and that subset was treated as a discovery cohort. All discovery cohort repertoires had been generated using a single sequencing platform. HLA typing included class I and class II loci at four-digit resolution. Typing coverage differed by locus: A, B, C, DRB1 and DQB1 were typed in about 620-630 donors, DQA1 in 500 to 550, DPA1 in nearly 610, and DPB1 in 450 to 480. Four or five DR-DQ haplotypes were handled as single units for association and clustering, since linkage in the cohort was strong. On average, about 200,000 unique TCR beta nucleotide sequences were sequenced per donor among 398 genotyped donors of the cohort, with 15% to 20% of those sequences being non-productive.

Library preparation employed the immunoSEQ multiplex PCR assay. The multiplex PCR relied on a mix of 60 forward primers for TCR Vbeta segments and 13 reverse primers for TCR Jbeta segments. The CDR3 region of rearranged TCR beta genes was amplified from genomic DNA by a multiplex PCR assay. The Illumina HiSeq System was used to sequence the amplified TCR beta libraries as 87-base-pair reads. On the authors' methods: A later analysis tallied 70 million to 100 million unique TCR beta chains across the 610 or so repertoires, and around 12 million of those chains were shared by two or more donors. To remove PCR and sequencing errors, raw reads were error-corrected and collapsed into unique sequences using a nearest-neighbor algorithm that merged closely related sequences. CDR3 sequences were aligned to IMGT reference sequences to assign V, D and J gene segments. For a sequence to be retained, a match of at least six nucleotides to both a V gene segment and a J gene segment was required. Rearrangements were classified as productive when the CDR3 lacked stop codons and remained in frame with V and J, and all other rearrangements were classified as non-productive. Following IMGT convention, CDR3 was defined as the stretch from the second conserved V-encoded cysteine to the conserved J-encoded phenylalanine. The earlier analysis of 587 of the donors excluded sequences that lacked an unambiguous match to a single V gene segment. In an earlier analysis of 450 to 750 of the donors, a V segment was called functional when productive rearrangements were above 56.7%, and segregating when the standard deviation between donors exceeded 5%. A statistical classification framework was built to diagnose cytomegalovirus status from the catalog of TCR beta chain sequences. In a later analysis, TCR nucleotide sequences were compared against IMGT/GENE-DB human TR gene sequences so that V and J genes could be assigned. In a later analysis, CDR3 sequences and most-parsimonious VDJ recombination scenarios were assigned using the TCRdist pipeline. In a later analysis, every TCR beta chain was defined by the combination of its CDR3 amino acid sequence and its V-gene family, and reads without a unique V-gene family were dropped. A later analysis removed 592 highly shared, low-generation-probability nucleotide sequences to deal with suspected cross-contamination and a sequencing artifact. For each public chain, a later analysis derived a clonal expansion index from normalized ranks of inferred template counts within each repertoire. In a later analysis, generation probabilities were computed with a VDJ recombination model fitted to out-of-frame rearrangements, and the resulting probabilities were checked against IGoR. Hypergeometric tests were used in a later analysis to score TCR-TCR, TCR-HLA and TCR-CMV co-occurrence, with a repertoire-size bias correction applied to the TCR pairs. To estimate false discovery rates, a later analysis permuted the HLA or CMV assignments 20 times. In a later analysis, co-occurring TCRs were grouped using DBSCAN, with TCRdist sequence similarity added in when clustering inside HLA-allele-positive subsets. Co-occurrence clustering excluded repertoires with fewer than 30,000 or more than 120,000 public chains, plus five with anomalous nucleotide sharing. Held by TCRdb, this immuneACCESS table contains in-frame sequences only and omits some clones. Under half of the omission traces to an unresolved V gene where checked; the cause of the rest is unknown. Clone size and the V and J calls come from that table; the DNA yielded D and trimming. The sample yields under 150,000 clones; 70% to 80% were counted once. The leading ten clones occupy 5% to 6% of the sample.

The germline V gene sets CDR1 to SGHRS and CDR2 to YFSETQ. The CDR3 covers 14 residues, taking in both the cysteine and the phenylalanine. Just CDR3 DNA is preserved here, 42 bases in frame from base 1. V loses 6 bases of germline sequence and J loses 3 bases, and the interval between the two ends is 16 bases. In total, just over 650 healthy bone marrow donors made up the cohort. All cohort members were sampled while nominally healthy, although unrecorded immune exposures were likely present. The donor was CMV seropositive and was included in the group of approximately 310 seropositive cohort members. A peripheral blood sample was collected from each donor, and TCR beta sequencing was performed on peripheral blood mononuclear cells. The Qiagen DNeasy Blood Extraction Kit was used to extract genomic DNA from the blood cell samples. General conclusions and limits of the study: A total of 164 TCR beta chains were listed by the study as associated with cytomegalovirus. The classifier was reported to diagnose cytomegalovirus status with high specificity and sensitivity in both the original and validation cohorts. V-gene and J-gene trimming of TCR beta chains was associated with a missense DCLRE1C variant in a later genetic analysis, and the association was replicated in an independent cohort. According to a later analysis, most CMV-associated TCR beta chains appeared to be HLA-restricted, and the HLA associations seemed to be driven largely by CMV exposure. Several of the top co-occurrence clusters appeared to be linked to parvovirus B19, influenza, CMV and Epstein-Barr virus, according to a later analysis. Correlated functional status among segregating V segments might reflect linkage disequilibrium, but an unknown experimental factor could not be ruled out. For the cohort, immune exposure information was limited to CMV serostatus. A cluster of highly shared sequence variants was judged likely to be a technical artifact of the sequencing pipeline. In a later analysis, TCR association rates were found to vary across HLA loci, with the most associated TCRs seen for DRB1 alleles and the fewest for HLA-C alleles. A further reported finding was that TCR beta sequences accurately predicted the HLA-A and HLA-B alleles for most subjects in the first cohort. When HLA alleles, especially DR and DQ, strongly co-occurred, TCR associations were difficult to assign to individual alleles. Some IMGT-functional V segments, including TRBV6-2 and TRBV6-3, could not be distinguished by the 87-base-pair reads and were therefore excluded. In vitro tests confirmed that a few of the cytomegalovirus-associated TCR beta chains recognize cytomegalovirus antigens. A later genetic analysis reported fewer N-insertions in productive TCRs among donors in an Asian-associated ancestry cluster than the roughly 700-donor mean. Because counts were too low, more than 15 rarely observed V segments, including chromosome 9 orphons, were excluded from the earlier analysis of 587 of the donors. At a false discovery rate of 0.05, a later analysis linked 16,000 or so TCR beta sequences to specific HLA alleles. In a later analysis, HLA-associated TCR beta chains showed more clonal expansion and lower generation probabilities than non-associated chains that were equally common. Most TCR sequences were seen in very few donors, while some public TCRs were found in many individuals. According to the authors, the approach could potentially be generalized to other disease states and immunological phenotypes. In an earlier analysis of around 600 of the donors, most TCR beta V segments appeared in productive rearrangements about 90% or about 30% of the time, broadly matching IMGT annotations. Because some donors lacked HLA typing at each locus, the association tests relied only on the typed subset. Only TCR beta chains were sequenced in this cohort, and the absence of alpha or paired-chain data limited detectable features. Presence/absence analyses assumed roughly uniform sequencing depth across donors, an assumption that may not hold.

The sequenced sample consisted of PBMCs. Recombination connected TRBV5-1 to TRBJ2-7; the D gene is possibly TRBD1, with 6 bases matching. This clonotype was obtained from a woman in her thirties in good health and CMV-seropositive. The DNA is TGCGCCAGCAAGAGGGACACGGGGAACTACGAGCAGTACTTC. It specifies CASKRDTGNYEQYF. This CDR3, with the reference TRBV5-1 and TRBJ2-7 proteins standing in past its ends, gives the full variable domain KAGVTQTPRYLIKTRGQQVTLSCSPISGHRSVSWYQQTPGQGLQFLFEYFSETQRNKGNFPGRFSGRQFSNSRSEMNVSTLELGDSALYLCASKRDTGNYEQYFGPGTRLTVT.